Following are 32 T cell receptor beta chains from one sample sequenced in a study of graft-versus-host responses after intestinal transplantation. Some clones are missing from TCRdb's copy, which holds only in-frame ones; the method was immunoSEQ multiplex PCR. The sample yields some 45,000 clones, approximately 95% seen once. The source was PBMCs, collected approximately 360 days after intestinal transplant. These receptors originate from a human patient who received an intestinal transplant, so some T cells may come from the graft donor.

The CDR3 spells CASSGIQNRGKGAEAFF. As DNA, the CDR3 is TGTGCCAGCAGCGGTATACAAAACAGGGGAAAAGGAGCTGAAGCTTTCTTT. The chain links TRBV25-1 to TRBJ1-1; 7 positions match TRBD1. The junction had 19 bases not matched to a gene; V was cut back by 6 bases and J by 6 bases. In germline, CDR1 is MGHDK, CDR2 SYGVNS. The CDR3 sequence is 17 residues long. Full variable domain (missing parts from reference TRBV25-1 and TRBJ1-1): EADIYQTPRYLVIGTGKKITLECSQTMGHDKMYWYQQDPGMELHLIHYSYGVNSTEKGDLSSESTVSRIRTEHFPLTLESARPSHTSQYLCASSGIQNRGKGAEAFFGQGTRLTVV.

This chain joins TRBV4-2 and TRBJ1-1; weak D call: TRBD1 (5 bases). The CDR3 totals 16 residues. CDR1 and CDR2 (germline): LGHNA, YNFKEQ. V gave up 0 bases and J gave up 1 base, with 12 bases separating them. Here the CDR3 reads CASSQERGRGNTEAFF. As DNA, the CDR3 is TGTGCCAGCAGCCAAGAACGGGGACGGGGGAACACTGAAGCTTTCTTT.

This chain links TRBV5-1 with TRBJ2-5; D ambiguous. With the DNA end fitting TRBJ2-7 better, the J assignment may be wrong. CDR3 length: 13 amino acids. The V gene's germline CDR1 is SGHRS and CDR2 YFSETQ. CDR3 in DNA: TGCGCCAGCAGCTTGCCGGCGACCTACGAGCAGTACTTC. This codes for CASSLPATYEQYF.

V is TRBV19 and J is TRBJ2-6; D not certain. CDR1 and CDR2 (germline): LNHDA, SQIVND (reference sequence). The CDR3 has 15 amino acids. Trimming removed 5 bases at V and 4 bases at J, with 12 bases between. The CDR3 DNA reads as TGTGCCAGTAGTTTACAGCGTTCAGGGGCCAACGTCCTGACTTTC. Translated, it gives CASSLQRSGANVLTF.

The chain employs TRBV7-9 and TRBJ1-4, with 9 nucleotides matching TRBD1. Trimming took 5 bases from V and 5 from J; bases not matched to a gene: 15. Germline V gene lookup returns CDR1 SEHNR and CDR2 FQNEAQ (reference sequence). The CDR3 runs 18 residues. The CDR3 here is CASSPLKGTGTGNEKLFF. Written as DNA, the CDR3 is TGTGCCAGCAGCCCACTAAAGGGCACCGGGACAGGGAATGAAAAACTGTTTTTT.

The V gene is TRBV7-9, the J gene TRBJ2-5; no clear D gene. CDR1 is SEHNR and CDR2 is FQNEAQ in the germline V gene (reference sequence). The CDR3 is 15 amino acids. The germline V and J ends were trimmed by 6 bases and 0 bases, with 14 bases remaining between them. The CDR3 DNA follows: TGTGCCAGCAGTCAAAGATACAGCGACCAAGAGACCCAGTACTTC. Amino acids: CASSQRYSDQETQYF.

The chain couples TRBV5-1 to TRBJ2-3, with TRBD2 identical over 12 bases. The V segment lost 4 bases and the J segment 9 bases; nucleotides outside the gene matches: 15. The CDR3 is 17 residues long. Germline V gene data show CDR1 as SGHRS and CDR2 as YFSETQ. The DNA for the CDR3 is TGCGCCAGCAGCACCGGACCGCTAGCGGGAGGGCCGGAGACGCAGTATTTT. It translates to CASSTGPLAGGPETQYF.

The chain links TRBV30 to TRBJ2-7, with 8 bases matching TRBD1. V shed 8 bases and J 2 bases; nucleotides not matched to a gene: 8. Germline V CDR1 and CDR2: GTSNPN, SVGIG (reference sequence). This CDR3 has 13 amino acids. The CDR3 sequence: CAAHRGLPYEQYF. The CDR3 DNA reads TGTGCCGCCCACAGGGGGTTGCCCTACGAGCAGTACTTC.

This clone was seen a handful of times. The chain uses TRBV5-4 and TRBJ1-3; no clear D gene. Trimming pared 3 bases from V and 4 bases from J, leaving 11 bases between. This CDR3 is 14 amino acids long. Germline values: CDR1 SGHNT, CDR2 YYREEE (reference sequence). CDR3 sequence (DNA): TGTGCCAGCAGCTCGGGCTCCCTGGGAAACACCATATATTTT. The encoded protein is CASSSGSLGNTIYF. The full variable domain, completed using reference TRBV5-4 and TRBJ1-3, is ETGVTQSPTHLIKTRGQQVTLRCSSQSGHNTVSWYQQALGQGPQFIFQYYREEENGRGNFPPRFSGLQFPNYSSELNVNALELDDSALYLCASSSGSLGNTIYFGEGSWLTVV.

The chain couples TRBV28 to TRBJ2-7, with D possibly TRBD1 on 5 matching bases. V lost 2 bases, J lost 2 bases, and 7 bases lay in between. The length of the CDR3 is 13 residues. Germline lookup yields CDR1 MDHEN and CDR2 SYDVKM. The DNA of the CDR3 is TGTGCCAGCAGTTTACAGGGCGCCTACGAGCAGTACTTC. It is translated as CASSLQGAYEQYF. Based on the CDR3 plus reference TRBV28 and TRBJ2-7, the full variable domain is DVKVTQSSRYLVKRTGEKVFLECVQDMDHENMFWYRQDPGLGLRLIYFSYDVKMKEKGDIPEGYSVSREKKERFSLILESASTNQTSMYLCASSLQGAYEQYFGPGTRLTVT.

This clone appeared a few times. The chain links TRBV6-5 to TRBJ2-3, with 8 bases matching TRBD2. Per the germline V gene, CDR1 is MNHEY and CDR2 is SVGAGI. The CDR3 runs to 15 residues. With V trimmed by 6 bases and J by 11 bases, 16 bases remained unmatched. CDR3 amino acids: CASRRGAGQSSMQYF. CDR3 DNA sequence: TGTGCCAGCAGGCGGGGGGCAGGTCAATCCTCGATGCAGTATTTT.

This CDR3 is CATSSVGSRQASPATNEKLFF. CDR3 DNA: TGTGCCACCAGCAGCGTAGGATCTAGACAGGCCTCCCCCGCAACTAATGAAAAACTGTTTTTT. The V and J genes are TRBV15 and TRBJ1-4; D possibly corresponds to TRBD1 (6 bases). V was shortened by 3 bases and J by 0 bases, with 26 bases between the two germline ends. The CDR3 runs 21 residues. Germline-derived CDR1 and CDR2 are LNHNV and YYDKDF (reference sequence). The variable domain in full, completed from reference TRBV15 and TRBJ1-4, reads DAMVIQNPRYQVTQFGKPVTLSCSQTLNHNVMYWYQQKSSQAPKLLFHYYDKDFNNEADTPDNFQSRRPNTSFCFLDIRSPGLGDTAMYLCATSSVGSRQASPATNEKLFFGSGTQLSVL.

This rearrangement joins TRBV6-1 to TRBJ1-1; TRBD1 matches at 8 bases. Trimming cost V 2 bases and J 4 bases; bases outside gene matches: 9. The CDR3 extends over 16 amino acids. Germline CDR1 is MNHNS and CDR2 is SASEGT. For the CDR3, the DNA is TGTGCCAGCAGTGAAAAGTCCGGGACAGGCGGCACTGAAGCTTTCTTT. Its translation: CASSEKSGTGGTEAFF.

With respect to this clone: A read error may account for a junction end that differs from germline. The chain employs TRBV29-1 and TRBJ2-2; possibly TRBD1 for D (7 bases). Germline loops: CDR1 SQVTM, CDR2 ANQGSEA. This CDR3 comprises 15 residues. CDR3 coding DNA: TGCAGCGTTCTGTCGGAGGGGGCGAAGACCGGGGAGCTGTTTTTT. It specifies CSVLSEGAKTGELFF.

V usage is TRBV6-1 and J usage is TRBJ1-3; the D is unclear. V lost 5 bases and J 0 bases, leaving 11 bases between the germline ends. The CDR3 spans 15 residues. Germline loops: CDR1 MNHNS, CDR2 SASEGT. The CDR3 DNA reads TGTGCCAGCAGTTTCCGACGTAGCTCTGGAAACACCATATATTTT. This codes for CASSFRRSSGNTIYF.

The chain uses TRBV7-6 and TRBJ2-1; D gene ambiguous. Per the germline V gene, CDR1 is SGHVS and CDR2 is FNYEAQ. Trimming stripped 1 base from V and 5 bases from J, with 21 bases between. There are 18 residues in the CDR3. This CDR3 is CASSLVDPSVGLDNEQFF. The CDR3 DNA reads as TGTGCCAGCAGCTTAGTCGACCCCAGTGTGGGTCTGGACAATGAGCAGTTCTTC. The whole variable domain, remainder taken from reference TRBV7-6 and TRBJ2-1, is GAGVSQSPRYKVTKRGQDVALRCDPISGHVSLYWYRQALGQGPEFLTYFNYEAQQDKSGLPNDRFSAERPEGSISTLTIQRTEQRDSAMYRCASSLVDPSVGLDNEQFFGPGTRLTVL.

The chain uses TRBV10-2 and TRBJ2-7; perhaps TRBD1 as D (5 bases). Germline assignment: CDR1 WSHSY and CDR2 SAAADI. Trimming left V 6 bases short and J 5 bases short, with 14 bases between. The CDR3 length is 13 residues. CDR3 protein: CASRLDIGNEQYF. The CDR3 region has the DNA TGCGCCAGCAGGTTGGACATAGGAAACGAGCAGTACTTC.

The V call is TRBV6-5, the J call TRBJ2-5; tentatively, D is TRBD1 (6 bases). V was trimmed by 0 bases and J by 5 bases, leaving 16 bases between them. The CDR3 covers 16 residues. Germline-derived CDR1 and CDR2 are MNHEY and SVGAGI. CDR3 DNA sequence: TGTGCCAGCAGTTACTCGATGGCAGGGGAATTCGAGACCCAGTACTTC. Translated, it gives CASSYSMAGEFETQYF.

The chain uses TRBV7-9 and TRBJ2-1; D is unclear. The CDR3 is 13 amino acids. CDR1 is SEHNR, CDR2 FQNEAQ, per germline (reference sequence). V lost 2 bases to trimming and J lost 7 bases, with 9 bases between them. The CDR3 bases are TGTGCCAGCAGCTTATCCGATCGGAATGAGCAGTTCTTC. Protein: CASSLSDRNEQFF.

The chain is built from TRBV29-1 and TRBJ2-5; maybe TRBD1 (6 bases). Germline-derived CDR1 and CDR2 are SQVTM and ANQGSEA. V shed 4 bases and J shed 5 bases, with 14 bases lying between them. The CDR3 is made up of 13 amino acids. The CDR3 sequence is CSVVTGAAETQYF. For the CDR3, the DNA is TGCAGCGTTGTGACAGGCGCTGCCGAGACCCAGTACTTC.

The V call is TRBV29-1, the J call TRBJ2-7, with D hard to call. Trimming took 8 bases from V and 3 from J, leaving 20 bases between them. CDR1 and CDR2 from the germline V gene are SQVTM and ANQGSEA. This CDR3 comprises 14 residues. CDR3 DNA: TGCAGCACTGCCGGTTGGACGGTGGGCTACGAGCAGTACTTC. Protein sequence: CSTAGWTVGYEQYF.

V gene TRBV7-6 combines with J gene TRBJ2-5; D remains ambiguous. This CDR3 is 16 amino acids long. CDR1 is SGHVS and CDR2 is FNYEAQ in the germline V gene. Trimming left V 1 base short and J 0 bases short, with 12 bases between. CDR3 DNA sequence: TGTGCCAGCAGCTTAGGGGGTTTCTCGTACCAAGAGACCCAGTACTTC. This gives the protein CASSLGGFSYQETQYF.

The chain has TRBV27 and TRBJ2-1, with D perhaps assigned TRBD1 or TRBD2 (5 bases each). The ends were cut back, 3 bases at V and 2 bases at J, with 8 bases in the middle. Germline CDR1 reads MNHEY; CDR2 reads SMNVEV (reference sequence). The length of the CDR3 is 14 residues. The CDR3 nucleotides are TGTGCCAGCAGTTTTGGGGGAACCTACAATGAGCAGTTCTTC. Amino acids: CASSFGGTYNEQFF.

The rearrangement joins TRBV27 to TRBJ1-6; 7 nucleotides agree with TRBD1. The trim removed 5 bases at V and 0 bases at J, leaving 4 bases unmatched. From germline, CDR1 is MNHEY and CDR2 SMNVEV (reference sequence). There are 16 residues in the CDR3. In DNA, the CDR3 is TGTGCCAGCAGTCCGACAGGGAGCTCCTATAATTCACCCCTCCACTTT. It translates to CASSPTGSSYNSPLHF.

The chain couples TRBV4-2 to TRBJ1-3; the D gene is possibly TRBD1 (6 bases). This CDR3 has 14 residues. The V end lost 4 bases, the J end lost 4 bases, and 11 bases lay between the germline ends. The germline gives CDR1 LGHNA, CDR2 YNFKEQ. The CDR3: CASSPGGLGNTIYF. Written as DNA, the CDR3 is TGTGCCAGCAGCCCGGGGGGGCTCGGAAACACCATATATTTT.

The CDR3 loop reads CASSRRAGQGETQYF. In DNA form, the CDR3 reads TGTGCCAGCAGCCGACGAGCGGGACAGGGAGAGACCCAGTACTTC. The chain has TRBV7-9 and TRBJ2-5; 9 positions agree with TRBD1. After removal of 5 bases from V and 4 bases from J, the junction contained 8 bases not matched to a gene. The CDR3 sequence is 15 residues long. Germline CDR1 and CDR2: SEHNR and FQNEAQ (reference sequence). The full variable domain, in which reference TRBV7-9 and TRBJ2-5 provide the parts outside the CDR3, is DTGVSQNPRHKITKRGQNVTFRCDPISEHNRLYWYRQTLGQGPEFLTYFQNEAQLEKSRLLSDRFSAERPKGSFSTLEIQRTEQGDSAMYLCASSRRAGQGETQYFGPGTRLLVL.

The chain has TRBV9 and TRBJ2-7; 8 bases are shared with TRBD1. Germline loops: CDR1 SGDLS, CDR2 YYNGEE. CDR3 length equals 15 residues. V was pared by 3 bases and J by 0 bases, with 5 bases of the junction left unmatched. In DNA form, the CDR3 reads TGTGCCAGCAGCGCCGGCGGACAGGGCTCCTACGAGCAGTACTTC. Amino acid sequence: CASSAGGQGSYEQYF.

Only a few counts were recorded for this clone. V gene TRBV20-1 combines with J gene TRBJ2-7; D unresolved. The germline CDR1 and CDR2 sequences are DFQATT and SNEGSKA (reference sequence). V was trimmed by 2 bases and J by 7 bases, leaving 9 bases between them. This CDR3 region has 11 residues. This CDR3 is CSARSWVEQYF. The CDR3 DNA sequence: TGCAGTGCTAGAAGTTGGGTTGAGCAGTACTTC.

The rearrangement joins TRBV5-5 to TRBJ2-7; possible D gene TRBD1, 6 bases. CDR1 and CDR2 (germline): SGHKS, YYEKEE (reference sequence). V was clipped by 1 base and J by 2 bases, with 13 bases between them. The CDR3 has 15 amino acids. The CDR3 sequence: CASSLSTGTPYEQYF. CDR3 sequence (DNA): TGTGCCAGCAGCTTGTCTACAGGGACCCCCTACGAGCAGTACTTC.

The J gene is TRBJ2-5, the V gene TRBV2; 12 bases are a match to TRBD2. V trimming: 6 bases; J trimming: 4 bases; junction bases outside the gene matches: 6. The CDR3 has 15 residues. CDR1 is SNHLY, CDR2 FYNNEI, per germline. CDR3 sequence: CASSLASGGAETQYF. CDR3 DNA: TGTGCCAGCAGCCTAGCTAGCGGGGGGGCAGAGACCCAGTACTTC.

The chain has TRBV5-1 and TRBJ2-6; weak D call: TRBD1 (5 bases). Germline V lookup: CDR1 SGHRS, CDR2 YFSETQ. Trimming pared 4 bases from V and 2 bases from J, leaving 10 bases between. This CDR3 region has 15 residues. The CDR3 protein is CASSLTETGANVLTF. CDR3 sequence (DNA): TGCGCCAGCAGCCTGACAGAAACTGGGGCCAACGTCCTGACTTTC.

The chain combines TRBV6-6 with TRBJ2-4; 7 bases map to TRBD1. This CDR3 region has 13 residues. Germline values: CDR1 MNHNY, CDR2 SVGAGI (reference sequence). J lost 6 bases, V lost 5 bases, and 4 bases had no gene match. The CDR3 loop is CASSLGGGNIQYF. CDR3 nucleotide sequence: TGTGCCAGCAGTCTAGGGGGCGGAAACATTCAGTACTTC.